This T cell receptor (beta chain) was identified during a study of Ad26.COV2.S vaccination and SARS-CoV-2 variants. Across the study: Once, or twice with 56 days between doses, Ad26.COV2.S was given intramuscularly.

As to treatment: some 19 received Ad26.COV2.S at low or high dose, single or two shots; 5 received placebo; per-sample allocation not given. Repertoires come from day 63 after the first vaccine or placebo injection. Of note for this clone: The antigen is unknown.

Here immunoSEQ multiplex PCR was the method, and the copy in TCRdb shows in-frame clones only, minus some. This table holds about half a million clones, about 88% found once. Broader study findings: Estimates derived from TCR breadth and depth analyses may have underestimated total T cell responses. Spike-specific TCR breadth was greater in vaccine than placebo recipients.

CDR3 size: 15 residues. Germline CDR1 is SGHRS and CDR2 is YFSETQ. The V segment lost 7 bases and the J segment 4 bases; nucleotides outside the gene matches: 8. This receptor was identified in a person aged 18-65 years who received the Ad26.COV2.S COVID-19 vaccine or a placebo. Material: peripheral blood, obtained in a trial of Ad26.COV2.S vaccine versus placebo. The chain employs TRBV5-1 and TRBJ2-1, with 10 bases fitting TRBD2. CDR3: CASGARTSGYNEQFF. CDR3 in DNA: TGCGCCAGCGGGGCTAGGACTAGCGGATACAATGAGCAGTTCTTC.